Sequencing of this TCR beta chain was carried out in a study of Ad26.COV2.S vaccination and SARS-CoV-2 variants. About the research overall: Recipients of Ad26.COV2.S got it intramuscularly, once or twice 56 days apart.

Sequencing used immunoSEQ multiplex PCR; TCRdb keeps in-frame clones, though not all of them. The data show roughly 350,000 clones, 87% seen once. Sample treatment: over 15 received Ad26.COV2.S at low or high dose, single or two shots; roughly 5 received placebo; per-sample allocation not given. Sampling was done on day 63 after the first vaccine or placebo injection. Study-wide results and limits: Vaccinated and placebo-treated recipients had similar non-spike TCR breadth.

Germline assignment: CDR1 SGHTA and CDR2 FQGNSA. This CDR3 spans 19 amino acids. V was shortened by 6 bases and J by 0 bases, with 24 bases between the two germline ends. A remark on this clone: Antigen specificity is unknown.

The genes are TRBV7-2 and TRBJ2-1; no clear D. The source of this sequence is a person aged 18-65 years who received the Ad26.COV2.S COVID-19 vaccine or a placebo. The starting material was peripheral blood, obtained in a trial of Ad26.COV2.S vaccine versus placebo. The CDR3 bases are TGTGCCAGCAGGGGCGAGTTCGCCGGCTATCTAAGCTCCTACAATGAGCAGTTCTTC. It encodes CASRGEFAGYLSSYNEQFF.